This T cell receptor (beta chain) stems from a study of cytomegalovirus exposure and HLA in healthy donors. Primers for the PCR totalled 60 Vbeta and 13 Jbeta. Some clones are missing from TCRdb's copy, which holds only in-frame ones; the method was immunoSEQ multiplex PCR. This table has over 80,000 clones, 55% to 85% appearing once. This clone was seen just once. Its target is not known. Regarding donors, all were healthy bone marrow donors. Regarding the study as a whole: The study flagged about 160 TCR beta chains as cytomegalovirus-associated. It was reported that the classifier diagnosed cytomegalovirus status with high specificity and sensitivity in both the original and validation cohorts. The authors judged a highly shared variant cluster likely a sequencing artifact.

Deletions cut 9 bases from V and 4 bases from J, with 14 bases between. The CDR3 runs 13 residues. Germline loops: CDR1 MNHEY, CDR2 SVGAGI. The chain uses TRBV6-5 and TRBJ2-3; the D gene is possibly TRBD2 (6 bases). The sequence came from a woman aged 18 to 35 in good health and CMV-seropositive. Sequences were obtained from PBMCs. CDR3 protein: CASRRAGADTQYF. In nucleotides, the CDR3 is TGTGCCAGTCGGAGGGCTGGCGCAGATACGCAGTATTTT.